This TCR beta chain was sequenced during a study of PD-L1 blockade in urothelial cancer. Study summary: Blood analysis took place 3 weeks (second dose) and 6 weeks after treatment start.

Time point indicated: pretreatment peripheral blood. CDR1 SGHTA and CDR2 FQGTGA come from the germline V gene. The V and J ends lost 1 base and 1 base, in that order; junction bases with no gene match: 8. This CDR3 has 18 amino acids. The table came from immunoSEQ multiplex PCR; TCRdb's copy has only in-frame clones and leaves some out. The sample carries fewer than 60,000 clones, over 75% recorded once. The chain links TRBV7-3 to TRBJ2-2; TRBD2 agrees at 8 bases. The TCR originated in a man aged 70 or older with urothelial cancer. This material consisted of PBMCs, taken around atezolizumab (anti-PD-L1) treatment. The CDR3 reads CASSLMNRAGGNTGELFF. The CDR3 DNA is TGTGCCAGCAGCTTAATGAATCGCGCGGGAGGGAACACCGGGGAGCTGTTTTTT. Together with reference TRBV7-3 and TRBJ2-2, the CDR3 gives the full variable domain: GAGVSQTPSNKVTEKGKYVELRCDPISGHTALYWYRQSLGQGPEFLIYFQGTGAADDSGLPNDRFFAVRPEGSVSTLKIQRTERGDSAVYLCASSLMNRAGGNTGELFFGEGSRLTVL.